The 25 T cell receptor beta chains given below trace back to one sample, sequenced in a study of beta chain features in type 1 diabetes. The study reverse transcribed the entire isolated RNA, so it sequenced expressed TCRB transcripts. The table came from immunoSEQ multiplex PCR; TCRdb's copy has only in-frame clones and leaves some out. Among under 850,000 clones, roughly 13% were seen once, and the ten largest hold around 0.022%. Broader study findings: TCRB CDR3s were moderately but significantly shorter in Type 1 diabetes patients in all four CD4+ subsets.

No antigens are known for them. The source material was naive CD4+ T cells from blood. The receptor set was obtained from a young man with type 1 diabetes.

This clone was detected a few times. The chain recombines TRBV29-1 with TRBJ2-3, with TRBD1 as a possible D gene (6 bases). This CDR3 spans 15 amino acids. Trimming cost V 6 bases and J 1 base, with 17 bases left between them. In germline, CDR1 is SQVTM, CDR2 ANQGSEA. CDR3 DNA sequence: TGCAGCGTCGATCCCCGGGACACCCGCACAGATACGCAGTATTTT. Encoded protein: CSVDPRDTRTDTQYF.

This clone was recorded a few times. The chain carries TRBV30 and TRBJ2-7; weak D call: TRBD1 (6 bases). CDR1 and CDR2 from the germline V gene are GTSNPN and SVGIG (reference sequence). The CDR3 length is 11 residues. Trimming removed 6 bases at V and 7 bases at J, with 13 bases between. The CDR3 reads CACHRAREQYF. CDR3 sequence (DNA): TGTGCCTGTCACAGGGCTAGGGAGCAGTACTTC.

The rearrangement links TRBV30 to TRBJ1-5, with 12 bases lining up with TRBD1. The trim removed 5 bases at V and 3 bases at J, leaving 8 bases unmatched. Germline values: CDR1 GTSNPN, CDR2 SVGIG (reference sequence). The CDR3 covers 16 residues. The DNA of the CDR3 is TGTGCCTGGGGGACAGGGGGCACTCTTTTCAATCAGCCCCAGCATTTT. This sequence encodes CAWGTGGTLFNQPQHF.

CDR3 bases: TGTGCCAGCAGCTTTTGGGGCCAGACACACGAGCAGTACTTC. Translating gives CASSFWGQTHEQYF. This chain uses TRBV7-9 with TRBJ2-7; D perhaps matches TRBD1 (5 bases). Trimming left V 3 bases short and J 5 bases short, with 14 bases between. The CDR3 totals 14 residues. Germline V CDR1 and CDR2: SEHNR, FQNEAQ (reference sequence). The variable domain in full, with the rest retrieved from reference TRBV7-9 and TRBJ2-7, is DTGVSQNPRHKITKRGQNVTFRCDPISEHNRLYWYRQTLGQGPEFLTYFQNEAQLEKSRLLSDRFSAERPKGSFSTLEIQRTEQGDSAMYLCASSFWGQTHEQYFGPGTRLTVT.

The chain links TRBV30 to TRBJ1-6; D gene unclear. Germline CDR1 and CDR2: GTSNPN and SVGIG (reference sequence). V gave up 0 bases and J gave up 7 bases, with 16 bases separating them. This CDR3 comprises 16 residues. CDR3 residues: CAWSVGYFRTNSPLHF. Here the CDR3 DNA reads TGTGCCTGGAGTGTCGGGTACTTTAGGACGAATTCACCCCTCCACTTT.

The chain links TRBV5-1 to TRBJ1-2, with D maybe TRBD1 (6 bases). Germline V gene data show CDR1 as SGHRS and CDR2 as YFSETQ. The CDR3 is made up of 14 amino acids. Trimming left V 4 bases short and J 4 bases short, with 14 bases between. CDR3 coding DNA: TGCGCCAGCAGCCCAGGGGCCGCGATCTATGGCTACACCTTC. Translating gives CASSPGAAIYGYTF. Complete variable domain (other parts from reference TRBV5-1 and TRBJ1-2): KAGVTQTPRYLIKTRGQQVTLSCSPISGHRSVSWYQQTPGQGLQFLFEYFSETQRNKGNFPGRFSGRQFSNSRSEMNVSTLELGDSALYLCASSPGAAIYGYTFGSGTRLTVV.

The chain recombines TRBV19 with TRBJ2-3, with TRBD1 as a possible D gene (5 bases). The CDR3 consists of 14 residues. The V gene lost 3 bases and the J gene lost 3 bases, with 10 bases spanning the gap. Germline assignment: CDR1 LNHDA and CDR2 SQIVND (reference sequence). CDR3 sequence (DNA): TGTGCCAGTAGTATGAACAGGATGACAGATACGCAGTATTTT. As protein: CASSMNRMTDTQYF.

In DNA, the CDR3 is TGTGCCAGCAGCGCGCGGGCCTCCCGGTGGGCCCAGCATTTT. It encodes CASSARASRWAQHF. This rearrangement joins TRBV5-6 to TRBJ1-5; D is undetermined. This CDR3 contains 14 residues. V gave up 4 bases and J gave up 11 bases, with 19 bases separating them. Germline V lookup: CDR1 SGHDT, CDR2 YYEEEE.

The chain is built from TRBV28 and TRBJ2-5; 8 bases match TRBD2. Germline V gene lookup returns CDR1 MDHEN and CDR2 SYDVKM. The CDR3 extends over 15 amino acids. J was trimmed by 7 bases and V by 3 bases; bases with no gene match: 10. CDR3 DNA sequence: TGTGCCAGCAGTTTGCTTACTAGCGGACTTGCGACCCAGTACTTC. Protein sequence: CASSLLTSGLATQYF.

This sequence joins TRBV30 and TRBJ1-2; no clear D. In germline, CDR1 is GTSNPN, CDR2 SVGIG (reference sequence). Deletions cut 1 base from V and 8 bases from J, with 11 bases between. The length of the CDR3 is 12 residues. The CDR3 reads CAWSGNRPGYTF. CDR3 DNA sequence: TGTGCCTGGAGTGGAAATCGGCCCGGCTACACCTTC.

J is TRBJ1-2 and V is TRBV28; D ambiguous. The CDR3 consists of 12 residues. V gave up 4 bases and J gave up 5 bases, with 8 bases separating them. The germline gives CDR1 MDHEN, CDR2 SYDVKM. CDR3: CASSSQSYGYTF. CDR3 coding DNA: TGTGCCAGCAGTTCTCAGTCATATGGCTACACCTTC.

This clone was counted a few times. This sample also contains other DNA sequences that code for the same CDR3. This chain joins TRBV6-5 and TRBJ1-5; 7 bases are shared with TRBD1. The V and J ends lost 2 bases and 1 base, in that order; junction bases with no gene match: 2. Germline CDR1 reads MNHEY; CDR2 reads SVGAGI. This CDR3 is built from 15 residues. The DNA of the CDR3 is TGTGCCAGCAGTTACGGGACAGCGAGCAATCAGCCCCAGCATTTT. Its protein product is CASSYGTASNQPQHF.

The chain couples TRBV10-3 to TRBJ2-3; D not certain. The CDR3 length is 13 residues. The V end was cut by 3 bases, the J end by 2 bases, with 6 bases between. Germline V CDR1 and CDR2: ENHRY, SYGVKD. The CDR3 sequence: CAISEDPTDTQYF. CDR3 nucleotides: TGTGCCATCAGTGAAGATCCCACAGATACGCAGTATTTT.

In this sample, this clone turned up a few times. This chain joins TRBV4-2 and TRBJ2-6, with 8 bases lining up with TRBD2. From germline, CDR1 is LGHNA and CDR2 YNFKEQ. J was trimmed by 2 bases and V by 1 base; bases with no gene match: 4. This CDR3 has 17 amino acids. CDR3 sequence (DNA): TGTGCCAGCAGCCAAGCTGCGGGGGGAGCTGGGGCCAACGTCCTGACTTTC. It yields the protein CASSQAAGGAGANVLTF.

This clone occurred a few times. This chain connects TRBV9 to TRBJ2-2, with D possibly TRBD1 on 5 matching bases. In germline, CDR1 is SGDLS, CDR2 YYNGEE. This CDR3 region has 15 residues. The V end was cut by 0 bases, the J end by 1 base, with 7 bases between. CDR3 DNA sequence: TGTGCCAGCAGCGTAGCAGACAGGAACACCGGGGAGCTGTTTTTT. Its protein is CASSVADRNTGELFF.

This clone was seen a few times. The gene calls are TRBV5-4 and TRBJ1-4; TRBD1 matches 9 bases. The CDR3 runs 14 residues. J gave up 6 bases and V 4 bases, and 4 bases lay outside the gene matches. From germline, CDR1 is SGHNT and CDR2 YYREEE (reference sequence). CDR3 DNA sequence: TGTGCCAGCAGCCTTGACAGGGGGGATGAAAAACTGTTTTTT. Its translation: CASSLDRGDEKLFF.

The table lists this clone with a few counts. The chain employs TRBV6-1 and TRBJ2-1; 12 nucleotides align to TRBD1. The CDR3 contains 16 residues. Per the germline V gene, CDR1 is MNHNS and CDR2 is SASEGT. Trimming took 4 bases from V and 5 from J; bases not matched to a gene: 6. The CDR3 spells CASSGGQGATHNEQFF. CDR3 nucleotides: TGTGCCAGCAGTGGGGGACAGGGGGCTACCCACAATGAGCAGTTCTTC.

V is TRBV9 and J is TRBJ2-1; 7 bases map to TRBD1. V lost 4 bases to trimming and J lost 0 bases; unmatched junction nucleotides: 4. This CDR3 region has 15 residues. Germline assignment: CDR1 SGDLS and CDR2 YYNGEE. CDR3 nucleotides: TGTGCCAGCAGCTTGACAGGGAACTCCTACAATGAGCAGTTCTTC. Its protein is CASSLTGNSYNEQFF.

The V call is TRBV15, the J call TRBJ1-5; D gene unclear. Per germline, CDR1 LNHNV and CDR2 YYDKDF (reference sequence). Trimming removed 0 bases at V and 1 base at J, with 10 bases between. The CDR3 contains 16 residues. This CDR3 is CATSRDVIRSNQPQHF. The CDR3 region has the DNA TGTGCCACCAGCAGAGATGTTATACGGAGCAATCAGCCCCAGCATTTT.

J is TRBJ1-2 and V is TRBV28; the match to TRBD1 covers 12 bases. The germline gives CDR1 MDHEN, CDR2 SYDVKM. After removal of 5 bases from V and 7 bases from J, the junction contained 11 bases not matched to a gene. The CDR3 is made up of 16 amino acids. The CDR3 here is CASSRPAGQGAVGYTF. The CDR3, as DNA: TGTGCCAGCAGTCGTCCGGCGGGACAGGGGGCTGTTGGCTACACCTTC.

The genes are TRBV5-1 and TRBJ2-1; D gene uncertain. The germline gives CDR1 SGHRS, CDR2 YFSETQ. There are 11 residues in the CDR3. V dropped 2 bases and J dropped 5 bases, with 2 bases sitting between them. CDR3 region: CASSFNNEQFF. The CDR3 DNA is TGCGCCAGCAGCTTTAACAATGAGCAGTTCTTC.

This clone was observed a few times. The genes are TRBV29-1 and TRBJ2-7; D possibly uses TRBD1 or TRBD2 (5 bases each). The V and J ends lost 1 base and 0 bases respectively, with 13 bases between them. This CDR3 is built from 15 residues. The germline gives CDR1 SQVTM, CDR2 ANQGSEA. The CDR3 here is CSVEGGSGNSYEQYF. The CDR3 DNA reads TGCAGCGTTGAAGGAGGGTCAGGGAACTCCTACGAGCAGTACTTC.

Only a few counts were recorded for this clone. V usage is TRBV15 and J usage is TRBJ1-6, with unresolved D. V lost 0 bases and J lost 5, with 11 bases in between. CDR1 and CDR2 (germline): LNHNV, YYDKDF (reference sequence). CDR3 length: 16 residues. CDR3 loop: CATSRDYGGDNSPLHF. CDR3 bases: TGTGCCACCAGCAGAGATTATGGCGGAGATAATTCACCCCTCCACTTT.

As concerns this clone: This sample also contains other DNA sequences that code for the same CDR3. This chain uses TRBV30 with TRBJ2-3; D not certain. In germline, CDR1 is GTSNPN, CDR2 SVGIG (reference sequence). V dropped 2 bases and J dropped 2 bases, with 2 bases sitting between them. The CDR3 contains 11 residues. The CDR3 DNA is TGTGCCTGGAGTCACACAGATACGCAGTATTTT. This encodes CAWSHTDTQYF.

CDR3 protein: CASSERLGGMNSPLHF. The CDR3 DNA reads TGTGCCAGCAGTGAAAGGTTAGGGGGTATGAATTCACCCCTCCACTTT. The V and J genes are TRBV2 and TRBJ1-6, with D perhaps TRBD1 (6 bases). Germline V gives CDR1 SNHLY, CDR2 FYNNEI. V lost 2 bases and J 7 bases, leaving 15 bases between the germline ends. This CDR3 comprises 16 residues.